Presented here are 30 T cell receptor beta chains from one specimen sequenced in a study of technical replicates of blood from a few donors. Method: immunoSEQ multiplex PCR; TCRdb's copy keeps in-frame clones and lacks some. The data hold under 55,000 clones, with roughly 95% observed a single time. Material: T cells isolated from PBMCs. The receptor source for this set is a human donor in good health.

The gene calls are TRBV28 and TRBJ2-3; 10 bases agree with TRBD1. Losses at the gene ends were 6 bases for V and 6 bases for J; bases not matched to a gene: 12. CDR3 length equals 16 residues. Germline CDR1 MDHEN, CDR2 SYDVKM. The CDR3 DNA is TGTGCCAGCAGCACGACCGGGACAGGGGTTTTGGATACGCAGTATTTT. This codes for CASSTTGTGVLDTQYF.

The gene calls are TRBV7-9 and TRBJ2-7; 9 bases agree with TRBD2. Per germline, CDR1 SEHNR and CDR2 FQNEAQ (reference sequence). The CDR3 runs 15 residues. V shed 6 bases and J 2 bases; nucleotides not matched to a gene: 8. CDR3 sequence: CASSQGLAPTYEQYF. The CDR3, as DNA: TGTGCCAGCAGTCAAGGACTAGCGCCAACCTACGAGCAGTACTTC.

The V and J genes are TRBV4-1 and TRBJ2-1; 14 nucleotides agree with TRBD2. This CDR3 has 16 residues. Germline V lookup: CDR1 MGHRA, CDR2 YSYEKL. The J segment lost 7 bases and the V segment lost 1 base, leaving 3 bases of the junction unmatched. CDR3 in DNA: TGCGCCAGCAGCCAAGGGGGACTAGCGGGAGAGAATGAGCAGTTCTTC. Its translation: CASSQGGLAGENEQFF.

J is TRBJ2-2 and V is TRBV11-3; D possibly corresponds to TRBD2 (5 bases). Per germline, CDR1 SGHNT and CDR2 YENEEA. There are 14 residues in the CDR3. Trimming pared 2 bases from V and 5 bases from J, leaving 9 bases between. The CDR3 region has the DNA TGTGCCAGCAGCTTACCTCCGGGGACCGGGGAGCTGTTTTTT. Its protein product is CASSLPPGTGELFF.

The chain is built from TRBV5-1 and TRBJ2-1; 9 positions match TRBD2. Germline values: CDR1 SGHRS, CDR2 YFSETQ. The CDR3 length is 16 residues. V was clipped by 0 bases and J by 9 bases; unmatched bases: 10. The CDR3 region has the DNA TGCGCCAGCAGCTTGGAGGGGACTAGCATTCGTGGTGAGCAGTTCTTC. Encoded protein: CASSLEGTSIRGEQFF.

The chain couples TRBV7-9 to TRBJ2-1; D is uncertain. Between the trimmed V and J ends, which lost 5 bases and 6 bases, there was a span of 8 bases. Germline V gives CDR1 SEHNR, CDR2 FQNEAQ (reference sequence). CDR3 length: 12 residues. CDR3: CASSPSPNEQFF. CDR3 coding DNA: TGTGCCAGCAGCCCAAGCCCCAATGAGCAGTTCTTC.

The V call is TRBV6-1, the J call TRBJ1-1; 11 bases align to TRBD1. CDR1 is MNHNS and CDR2 is SASEGT in the germline V gene. This CDR3 is built from 17 residues. V was pared by 2 bases and J by 0 bases, with 5 bases of the junction left unmatched. CDR3 protein: CASSERDRGTMNTEAFF. In nucleotides, the CDR3 is TGTGCCAGCAGTGAAAGGGACAGGGGGACGATGAACACTGAAGCTTTCTTT.

The chain combines TRBV5-6 with TRBJ1-5, with 9 bases fitting TRBD1. This CDR3 comprises 15 residues. Germline CDR1 and CDR2: SGHDT and YYEEEE. V was clipped by 4 bases and J by 6 bases; unmatched bases: 8. The CDR3 nucleotides are TGTGCCAGCAGCGCCAAAGACAGGGGGGTTCAGCCCCAGCATTTT. It encodes CASSAKDRGVQPQHF.

The J gene is TRBJ2-5, the V gene TRBV7-3; D perhaps matches TRBD2 (6 bases). The CDR3 sequence is 14 residues long. Germline-derived CDR1 and CDR2 are SGHTA and FQGTGA. V was shortened by 0 bases and J by 1 base, with 6 bases between the two germline ends. The DNA of the CDR3 is TGTGCCAGCAGCTTAACGGGGGGCCAAGAGACCCAGTACTTC. Translated: CASSLTGGQETQYF.

The rearrangement joins TRBV2 to TRBJ2-2, with TRBD1 as a possible D gene (5 bases). The CDR3 totals 15 residues. V lost 3 bases to trimming and J lost 0 bases, with 8 bases between them. Germline values: CDR1 SNHLY, CDR2 FYNNEI. The CDR3 region is CASSEYRPNTGELFF. Written as DNA, the CDR3 is TGTGCCAGCAGTGAGTACAGGCCGAACACCGGGGAGCTGTTTTTT.

V is TRBV6-5 and J is TRBJ1-3, with D unresolved. CDR1 and CDR2 from the germline V gene are MNHEY and SVGAGI. The CDR3 runs 10 residues. The V gene lost 9 bases and the J gene lost 8 bases, with 8 bases spanning the gap. The CDR3 coding sequence is TGTGCCAGTTTTGCGGACACCATATATTTT. This sequence encodes CASFADTIYF.

In nucleotides, the CDR3 is TGTGCCAGCAGCCCGGAGACAGGGGCGAAGAGTGAAGCTTTCTTT. The encoded protein is CASSPETGAKSEAFF. J is TRBJ1-1 and V is TRBV13; 8 nucleotides agree with TRBD1. From germline, CDR1 is PRHDT and CDR2 FYEKMQ (reference sequence). The V and J ends lost 5 bases and 7 bases, in that order; junction bases with no gene match: 12. The CDR3 runs 15 residues.

This clone was counted a single time. The gene calls are TRBV6-5 and TRBJ1-1, with D perhaps matching TRBD1 (5 bases). V was shortened by 6 bases and J by 8 bases, with 13 bases between the two germline ends. The CDR3 covers 12 residues. The germline V gene has CDR1 MNHEY and CDR2 SVGAGI. The CDR3 DNA is TGTGCCAGCAGCAAGACAGTGAACGAAGCTTTCTTT. Translation gives CASSKTVNEAFF.

The chain employs TRBV6-5 and TRBJ2-7; perhaps TRBD1 as D (5 bases). The germline CDR1 and CDR2 sequences are MNHEY and SVGAGI. The CDR3 is 13 amino acids. Trimming stripped 2 bases from V and 2 bases from J, with 7 bases between. The CDR3 DNA reads TGTGCCAGCAGTTACAGACAGACCTACGAGCAGTACTTC. Its protein is CASSYRQTYEQYF.

CDR3 residues: CATKREVQETQYF. The CDR3 coding sequence is TGTGCCACCAAGCGGGAGGTGCAAGAGACCCAGTACTTC. The gene calls are TRBV11-2 and TRBJ2-5; 9 bases agree with TRBD2. J lost 2 bases, V lost 10 bases, and 5 bases had no gene match. The CDR3 is 13 amino acids. Per germline, CDR1 SGHAT and CDR2 FQNNGV.

V is TRBV27 and J is TRBJ2-7; TRBD2 might be the D (5 bases). Germline CDR1 reads MNHEY; CDR2 reads SMNVEV (reference sequence). Trimming removed 7 bases at V and 5 bases at J, with 27 bases between. The CDR3 covers 17 residues. In DNA, the CDR3 is TGTGCCAGCACCCCCTCCAGGTTTGGGCTAGCAAGCGACGAGCAGTACTTC. Translation gives CASTPSRFGLASDEQYF.

This clone was observed once. V usage is TRBV7-2 and J usage is TRBJ2-1, with 10 positions matching TRBD2. Germline V gives CDR1 SGHTA, CDR2 FQGNSA. The trim removed 7 bases at V and 5 bases at J, leaving 8 bases unmatched. This CDR3 region has 15 residues. Here the CDR3 reads CASNLAGGIDNEQFF. The CDR3 DNA reads TGTGCCAGCAATTTAGCGGGAGGTATCGACAATGAGCAGTTCTTC.

The rearrangement links TRBV30 to TRBJ2-5; 8 bases are a match to TRBD1. Germline assignment: CDR1 GTSNPN and CDR2 SVGIG (reference sequence). V lost 4 bases to trimming and J lost 2 bases; unmatched junction nucleotides: 6. The CDR3 has 14 residues. CDR3 in amino acids: CAWNRGALQETQYF. CDR3 DNA: TGTGCCTGGAACAGGGGGGCCCTACAAGAGACCCAGTACTTC.

CDR3 protein: CASKGGAYQPQHF. DNA of the CDR3: TGTGCCAGCAAAGGGGGCGCATATCAGCCCCAGCATTTT. V usage is TRBV6-6 and J usage is TRBJ1-5; 7 nucleotides match TRBD1. V dropped 7 bases and J dropped 5; count of bases not matched to a gene: 5. The CDR3 extends over 13 amino acids. The V gene's germline CDR1 is MNHNY and CDR2 SVGAGI (reference sequence).

This sequence joins TRBV7-2 and TRBJ2-5; 8 positions agree with TRBD1. The germline V gene encodes CDR1 SGHTA and CDR2 FQGNSA. The CDR3 runs 15 residues. V shed 1 base, J shed 4 bases, and the junction held 5 bases outside the gene matches. The CDR3 loop is CASSLDRGQVETQYF. The CDR3 bases are TGTGCCAGCAGCTTAGATAGGGGACAGGTAGAGACCCAGTACTTC.

The chain couples TRBV30 to TRBJ1-3, with 9 positions matching TRBD1. The V segment lost 2 bases and the J segment 1 base; nucleotides outside the gene matches: 6. This CDR3 is 16 amino acids long. Looked up from germline, CDR1 is GTSNPN and CDR2 is SVGIG (reference sequence). The CDR3 coding sequence is TGTGCCTGGAGTTCGGGACAGGGAGGATCTGGAAACACCATATATTTT. Protein product: CAWSSGQGGSGNTIYF.

The J gene is TRBJ2-5, the V gene TRBV5-1; 11 bases line up with TRBD1. Germline V gives CDR1 SGHRS, CDR2 YFSETQ. J lost 4 bases, V lost 4 bases, and 3 bases had no gene match. The CDR3 extends over 14 amino acids. CDR3 DNA: TGCGCCAGCAGCCCGGACAGGGGGCTAGAGACCCAGTACTTC. Translating it yields CASSPDRGLETQYF.

The CDR3 region is CASSLDSPSNPGETQYF. CDR3 nucleotides: TGTGCCAGCAGCTTAGATAGCCCCTCCAATCCGGGGGAGACCCAGTACTTC. This chain links TRBV11-3 with TRBJ2-5, with D possibly TRBD2 on 5 matching bases. This CDR3 is 17 amino acids long. Trimming took off 0 bases at V and 5 bases at J, with 19 bases between the two ends. CDR1 SGHNT and CDR2 YENEEA come from the germline V gene.

The rearrangement uses TRBV6-5 and TRBJ1-2; TRBD1 matches 9 bases. Germline V CDR1 and CDR2: MNHEY, SVGAGI. The CDR3 totals 15 residues. With V trimmed by 2 bases and J by 6 bases, 7 bases remained unmatched. The CDR3 DNA reads TGTGCCAGCAGTTACGGGGACAGGGTAGGCAATGGCTACACCTTC. It specifies CASSYGDRVGNGYTF.

This sequence joins TRBV9 and TRBJ1-4; maybe TRBD1 (6 bases). The CDR3 runs to 15 residues. Trimming cost V 0 bases and J 7 bases, with 13 bases left between them. CDR1 SGDLS and CDR2 YYNGEE come from the germline V gene. CDR3 residues: CASSVEGLQGEKLFF. CDR3 bases: TGTGCCAGCAGCGTAGAGGGGTTACAGGGTGAAAAACTGTTTTTT.

The chain couples TRBV15 to TRBJ2-7, with 11 bases that match TRBD2. The V segment lost 3 bases and the J segment 3 bases; nucleotides outside the gene matches: 1. CDR1 is LNHNV, CDR2 YYDKDF, per germline (reference sequence). The CDR3 covers 14 residues. CDR3 nucleotides: TGTGCCACCAGCAGCGGACTAGCGGGCTACGAGCAGTACTTC. Protein sequence: CATSSGLAGYEQYF.

The chain links TRBV6-6 to TRBJ1-2; 7 bases line up with TRBD1. The CDR3 loop spans 13 amino acids. V lost 10 bases and J lost 8; bases outside the gene matches: 13. Germline CDR1 and CDR2: MNHNY and SVGAGI (reference sequence). CDR3 sequence reads: CATFLTTGNGYTF. The CDR3 nucleotides read TGTGCCACCTTTTTGACGACAGGGAACGGCTACACCTTC.

This chain uses TRBV6-5 with TRBJ2-2; D call uncertain. Germline CDR1 MNHEY, CDR2 SVGAGI. Trimming pared 6 bases from V and 8 bases from J, leaving 7 bases between. This CDR3 contains 11 residues. CDR3 protein: CASSLRGELFF. Written as DNA, the CDR3 is TGTGCCAGCAGCCTGAGGGGGGAGCTGTTTTTT.

V gene TRBV7-2 combines with J gene TRBJ2-1; 8 nucleotides align to TRBD2. The CDR3 has 15 residues. Germline V CDR1 and CDR2: SGHTA, FQGNSA. With 7 bases clipped from V and 5 bases from J, the junction kept 10 bases outside the gene matches. This chain's CDR3 is CASTTPGLVHNEQFF. In nucleotides, the CDR3 is TGTGCCAGCACCACGCCGGGACTAGTACACAATGAGCAGTTCTTC.

The rearrangement joins TRBV9 to TRBJ2-1; TRBD1 matches 9 bases. Trimming cost V 4 bases and J 6 bases; bases outside gene matches: 5. Germline CDR1 reads SGDLS; CDR2 reads YYNGEE. This CDR3 spans 14 amino acids. The CDR3 DNA reads as TGTGCCAGCAGCCCGGGACAGGGCGGCAATGAGCAGTTCTTC. It codes for CASSPGQGGNEQFF.